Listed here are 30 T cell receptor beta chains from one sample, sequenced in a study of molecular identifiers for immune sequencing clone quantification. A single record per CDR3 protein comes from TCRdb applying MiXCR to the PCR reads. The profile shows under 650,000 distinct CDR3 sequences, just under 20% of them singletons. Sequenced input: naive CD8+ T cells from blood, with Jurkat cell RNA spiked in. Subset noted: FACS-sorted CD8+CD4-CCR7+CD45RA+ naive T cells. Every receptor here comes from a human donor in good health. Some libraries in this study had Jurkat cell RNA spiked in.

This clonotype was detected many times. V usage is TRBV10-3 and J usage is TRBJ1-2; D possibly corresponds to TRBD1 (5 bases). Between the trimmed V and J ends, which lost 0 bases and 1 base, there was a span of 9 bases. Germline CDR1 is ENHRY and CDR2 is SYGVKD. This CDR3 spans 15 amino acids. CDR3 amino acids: CAISESVDSNYGYTF. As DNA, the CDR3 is TGTGCCATCAGTGAGTCGGTCGACAGTAACTATGGCTACACCTTC.

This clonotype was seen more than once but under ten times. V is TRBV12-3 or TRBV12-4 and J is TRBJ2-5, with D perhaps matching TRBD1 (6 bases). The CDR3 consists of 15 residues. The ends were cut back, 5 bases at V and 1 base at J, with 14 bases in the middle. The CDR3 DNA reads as TGTGCCAGCAGTCCCATTACAGGGTTCCAAGAGACCCAGTACTTC. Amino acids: CASSPITGFQETQYF.

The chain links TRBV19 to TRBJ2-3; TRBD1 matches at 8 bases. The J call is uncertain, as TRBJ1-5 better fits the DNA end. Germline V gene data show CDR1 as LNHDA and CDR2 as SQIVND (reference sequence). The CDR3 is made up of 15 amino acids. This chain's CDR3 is CASSIGTGSTDTQHF. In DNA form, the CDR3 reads TGTGCCAGTAGTATAGGGACAGGGAGCACAGATACGCAGCATTTT.

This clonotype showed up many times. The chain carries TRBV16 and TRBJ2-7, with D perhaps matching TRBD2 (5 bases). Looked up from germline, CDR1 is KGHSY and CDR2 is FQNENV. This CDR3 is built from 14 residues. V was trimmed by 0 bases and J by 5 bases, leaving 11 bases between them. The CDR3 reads CASSQSRTANEQYF. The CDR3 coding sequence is TGTGCCAGCAGCCAATCAAGGACTGCGAACGAGCAGTACTTC.

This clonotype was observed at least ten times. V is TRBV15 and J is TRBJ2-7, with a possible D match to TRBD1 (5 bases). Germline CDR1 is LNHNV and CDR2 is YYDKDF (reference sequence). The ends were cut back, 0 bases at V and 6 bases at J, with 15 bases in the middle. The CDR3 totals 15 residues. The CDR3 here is CATSRDRGPQREQYF. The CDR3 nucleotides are TGTGCCACCAGCAGAGATAGGGGCCCCCAGCGCGAGCAGTACTTC.

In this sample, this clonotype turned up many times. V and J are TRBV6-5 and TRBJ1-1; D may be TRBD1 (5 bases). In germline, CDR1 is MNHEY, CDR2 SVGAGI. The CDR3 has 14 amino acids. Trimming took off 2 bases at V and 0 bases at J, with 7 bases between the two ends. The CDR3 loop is CASSYGRVNTEAFF. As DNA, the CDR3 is TGTGCCAGCAGTTACGGCAGGGTGAACACTGAAGCTTTCTTT.

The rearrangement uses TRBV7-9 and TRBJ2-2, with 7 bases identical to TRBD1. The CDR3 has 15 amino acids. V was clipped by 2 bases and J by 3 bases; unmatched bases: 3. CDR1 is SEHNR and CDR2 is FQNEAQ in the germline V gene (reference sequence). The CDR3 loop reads CASSLQGEDTGELFF. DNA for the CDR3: TGTGCCAGCAGCTTACAGGGGGAAGACACCGGGGAGCTGTTTTTT.

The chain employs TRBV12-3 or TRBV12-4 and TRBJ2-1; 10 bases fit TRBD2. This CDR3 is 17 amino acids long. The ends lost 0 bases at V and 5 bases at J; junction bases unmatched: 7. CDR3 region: CASSLAFGLAEDNEQFF. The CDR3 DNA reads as TGTGCCAGCAGTTTAGCTTTCGGACTAGCGGAGGACAATGAGCAGTTCTTC.

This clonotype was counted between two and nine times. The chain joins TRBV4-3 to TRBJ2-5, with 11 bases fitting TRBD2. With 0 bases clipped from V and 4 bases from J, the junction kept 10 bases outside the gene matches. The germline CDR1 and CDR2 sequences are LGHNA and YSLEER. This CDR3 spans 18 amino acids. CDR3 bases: TGCGCCAGCAGCCAAGATGTTAGCGGGGGGGCAGGTGGAGAGACCCAGTACTTC. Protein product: CASSQDVSGGAGGETQYF.

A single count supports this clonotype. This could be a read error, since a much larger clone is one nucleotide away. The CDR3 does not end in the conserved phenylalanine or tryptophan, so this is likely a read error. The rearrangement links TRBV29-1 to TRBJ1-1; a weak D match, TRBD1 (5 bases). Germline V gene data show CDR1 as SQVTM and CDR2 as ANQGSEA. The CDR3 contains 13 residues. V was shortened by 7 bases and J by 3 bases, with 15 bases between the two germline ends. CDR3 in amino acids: CSAPGVWDTEAFL. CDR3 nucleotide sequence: TGCAGCGCTCCGGGGGTCTGGGACACTGAAGCTTTCCTT.

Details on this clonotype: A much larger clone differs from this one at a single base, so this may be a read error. CDR3 in DNA: TGTGCCAGCAGTTTTGAGGGACAGAACGAGCAGTACTTC. This translates into CASSFEGQNEQYF. The gene calls are TRBV27 and TRBJ2-7, with 7 nucleotides matching TRBD1. The ends lost 3 bases at V and 5 bases at J; junction bases unmatched: 4. The CDR3 consists of 13 residues. The germline V gene has CDR1 MNHEY and CDR2 SMNVEV (reference sequence).

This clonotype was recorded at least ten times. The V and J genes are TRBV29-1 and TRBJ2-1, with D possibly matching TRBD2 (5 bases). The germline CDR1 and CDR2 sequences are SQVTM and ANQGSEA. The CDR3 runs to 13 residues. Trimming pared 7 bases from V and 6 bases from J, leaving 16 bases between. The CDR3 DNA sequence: TGCAGCGCCGGAGAGGGCCTACGCAATGAGCAGTTCTTC. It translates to CSAGEGLRNEQFF.

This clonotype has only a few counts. CDR3 sequence: CASSSGFVGQGKETQYF. The CDR3 DNA reads TGTGCCAGCAGTTCGGGGTTCGTGGGACAGGGAAAAGAGACCCAGTACTTC. The chain recombines TRBV12-3 or TRBV12-4 with TRBJ2-5, with TRBD1 identical over 9 bases. Trimming cost V 4 bases and J 3 bases; bases outside gene matches: 12. The CDR3 totals 17 residues.

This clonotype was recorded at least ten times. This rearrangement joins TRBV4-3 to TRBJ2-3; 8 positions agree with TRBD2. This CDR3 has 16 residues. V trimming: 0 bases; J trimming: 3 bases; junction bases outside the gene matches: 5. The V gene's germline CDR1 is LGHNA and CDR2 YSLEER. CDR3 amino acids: CASSQDIAGLTDTQYF. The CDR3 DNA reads TGCGCCAGCAGCCAAGATATAGCGGGGTTGACAGATACGCAGTATTTT.

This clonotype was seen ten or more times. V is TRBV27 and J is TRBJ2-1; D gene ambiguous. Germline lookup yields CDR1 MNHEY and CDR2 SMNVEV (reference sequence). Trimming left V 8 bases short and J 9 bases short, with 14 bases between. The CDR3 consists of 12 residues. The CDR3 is CASRPGSGEQFF. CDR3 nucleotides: TGTGCCAGCCGCCCCGGGTCGGGTGAGCAGTTCTTC.

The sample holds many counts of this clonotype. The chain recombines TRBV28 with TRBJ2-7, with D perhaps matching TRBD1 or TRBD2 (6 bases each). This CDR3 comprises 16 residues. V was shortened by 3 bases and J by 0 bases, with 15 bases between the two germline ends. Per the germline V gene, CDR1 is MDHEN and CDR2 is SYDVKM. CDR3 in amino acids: CASSFGSTGPSYEQYF. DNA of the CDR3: TGTGCCAGCAGTTTCGGGAGTACAGGGCCCTCCTACGAGCAGTACTTC.

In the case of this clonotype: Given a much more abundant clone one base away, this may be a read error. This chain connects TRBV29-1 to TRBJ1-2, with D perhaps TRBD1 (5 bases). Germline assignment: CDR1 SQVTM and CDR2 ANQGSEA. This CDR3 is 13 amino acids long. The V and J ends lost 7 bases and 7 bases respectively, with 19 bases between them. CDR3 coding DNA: TGCAGCGCGAGGGACGGGGAGGTACCTGGCTACACCTTC. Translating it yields CSARDGEVPGYTF.

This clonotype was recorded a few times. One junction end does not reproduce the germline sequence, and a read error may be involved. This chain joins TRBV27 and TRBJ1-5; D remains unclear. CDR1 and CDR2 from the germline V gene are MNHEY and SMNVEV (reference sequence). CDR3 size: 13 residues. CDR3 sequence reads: CVSSLADNQPQHF. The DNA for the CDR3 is TGTGTCAGCAGTTTAGCAGACAATCAGCCCCAGCATTTT.

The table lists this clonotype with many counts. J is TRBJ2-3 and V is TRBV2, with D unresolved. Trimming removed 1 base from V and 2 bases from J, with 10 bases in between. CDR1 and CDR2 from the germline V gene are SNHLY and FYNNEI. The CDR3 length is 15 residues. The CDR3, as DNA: TGTGCCAGCAGTGAAGACGGCAGCCCCACAGATACGCAGTATTTT. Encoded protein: CASSEDGSPTDTQYF.

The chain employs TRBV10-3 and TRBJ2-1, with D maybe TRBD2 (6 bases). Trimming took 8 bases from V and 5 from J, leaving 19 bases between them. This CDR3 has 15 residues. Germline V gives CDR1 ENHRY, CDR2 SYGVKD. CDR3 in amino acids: CAIGEVTGPNNEQFF. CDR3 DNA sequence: TGTGCCATCGGGGAGGTCACGGGACCAAACAATGAGCAGTTCTTC.

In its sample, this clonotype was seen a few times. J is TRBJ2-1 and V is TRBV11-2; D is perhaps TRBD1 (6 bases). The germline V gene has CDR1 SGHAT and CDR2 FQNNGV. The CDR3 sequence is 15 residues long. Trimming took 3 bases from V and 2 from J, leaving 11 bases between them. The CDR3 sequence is CASSFSGGTYNEQFF. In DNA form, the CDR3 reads TGTGCCAGCAGCTTTAGTGGGGGCACCTACAATGAGCAGTTCTTC.

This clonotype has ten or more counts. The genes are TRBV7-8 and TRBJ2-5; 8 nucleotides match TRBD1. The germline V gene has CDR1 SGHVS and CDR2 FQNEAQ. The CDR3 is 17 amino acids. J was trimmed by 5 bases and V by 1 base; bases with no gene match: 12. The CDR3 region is CASSLGQGASLRETQYF. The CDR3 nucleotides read TGTGCCAGCAGCTTAGGCCAGGGGGCCTCCCTACGGGAGACCCAGTACTTC.

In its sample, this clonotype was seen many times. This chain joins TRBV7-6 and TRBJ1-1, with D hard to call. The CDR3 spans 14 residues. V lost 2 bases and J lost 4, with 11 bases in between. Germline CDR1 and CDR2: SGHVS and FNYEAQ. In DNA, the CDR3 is TGTGCCAGCAGCTTAAATTACGCCGCCACTGAAGCTTTCTTT. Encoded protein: CASSLNYAATEAFF. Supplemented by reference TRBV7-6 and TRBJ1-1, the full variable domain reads GAGVSQSPRYKVTKRGQDVALRCDPISGHVSLYWYRQALGQGPEFLTYFNYEAQQDKSGLPNDRFSAERPEGSISTLTIQRTEQRDSAMYRCASSLNYAATEAFFGQGTRLTVV.

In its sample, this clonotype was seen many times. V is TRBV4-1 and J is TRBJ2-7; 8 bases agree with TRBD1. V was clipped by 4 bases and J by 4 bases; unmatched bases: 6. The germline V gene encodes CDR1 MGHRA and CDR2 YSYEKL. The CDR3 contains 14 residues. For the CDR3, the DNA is TGCGCCAGCAGCCCGAAGGACAGGGAGTACGAGCAGTACTTC. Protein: CASSPKDREYEQYF.

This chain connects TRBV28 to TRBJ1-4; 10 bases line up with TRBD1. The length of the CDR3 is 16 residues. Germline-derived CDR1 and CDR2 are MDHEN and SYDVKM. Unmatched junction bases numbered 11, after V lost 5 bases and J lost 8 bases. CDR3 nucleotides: TGTGCCAGCAGTGTAACAGGGGGGACAGGGGAGGAAAAACTGTTTTTT. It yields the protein CASSVTGGTGEEKLFF. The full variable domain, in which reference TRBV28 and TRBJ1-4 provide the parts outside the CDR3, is DVKVTQSSRYLVKRTGEKVFLECVQDMDHENMFWYRQDPGLGLRLIYFSYDVKMKEKGDIPEGYSVSREKKERFSLILESASTNQTSMYLCASSVTGGTGEEKLFFGSGTQLSVL.

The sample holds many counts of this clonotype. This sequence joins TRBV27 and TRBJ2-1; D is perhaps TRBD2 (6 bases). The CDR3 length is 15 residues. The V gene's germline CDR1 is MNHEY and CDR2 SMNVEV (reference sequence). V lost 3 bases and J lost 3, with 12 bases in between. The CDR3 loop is CASSFANGGYNEQFF. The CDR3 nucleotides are TGTGCCAGCAGTTTTGCTAACGGGGGCTACAATGAGCAGTTCTTC.

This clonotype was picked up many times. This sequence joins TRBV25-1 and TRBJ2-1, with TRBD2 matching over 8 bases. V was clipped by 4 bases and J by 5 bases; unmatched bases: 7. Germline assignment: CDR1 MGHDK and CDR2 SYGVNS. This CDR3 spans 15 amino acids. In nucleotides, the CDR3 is TGTGCCAGCAGTGTACCGGGACTAGAACACAATGAGCAGTTCTTC. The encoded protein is CASSVPGLEHNEQFF.

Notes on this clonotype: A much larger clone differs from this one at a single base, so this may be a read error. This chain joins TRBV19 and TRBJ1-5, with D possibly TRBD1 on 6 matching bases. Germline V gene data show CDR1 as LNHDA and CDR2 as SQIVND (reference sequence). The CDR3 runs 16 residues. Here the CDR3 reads CASSTHVGGTNQPLHF. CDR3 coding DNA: TGTGCCAGTAGTACCCACGTGGGGGGGACAAATCAGCCCCTGCATTTT.

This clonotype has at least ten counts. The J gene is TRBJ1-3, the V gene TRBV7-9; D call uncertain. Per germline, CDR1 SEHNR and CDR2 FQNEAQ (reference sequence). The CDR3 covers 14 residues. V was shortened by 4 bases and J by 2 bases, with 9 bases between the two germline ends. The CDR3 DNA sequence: TGTGCCAGCAGCTCGACCGGGCCTGGAAACACCATATATTTT. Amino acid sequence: CASSSTGPGNTIYF. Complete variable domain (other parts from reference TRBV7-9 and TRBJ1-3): DTGVSQNPRHKITKRGQNVTFRCDPISEHNRLYWYRQTLGQGPEFLTYFQNEAQLEKSRLLSDRFSAERPKGSFSTLEIQRTEQGDSAMYLCASSSTGPGNTIYFGEGSWLTVV.

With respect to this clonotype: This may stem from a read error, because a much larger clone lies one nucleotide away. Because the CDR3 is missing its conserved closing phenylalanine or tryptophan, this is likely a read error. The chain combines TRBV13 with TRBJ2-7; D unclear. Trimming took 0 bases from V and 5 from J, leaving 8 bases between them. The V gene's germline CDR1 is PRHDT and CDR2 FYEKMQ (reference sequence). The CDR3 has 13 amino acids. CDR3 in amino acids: CASSLGLVDEQYS. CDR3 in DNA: TGTGCCAGCAGCTTAGGCCTGGTGGACGAGCAGTACTCC.